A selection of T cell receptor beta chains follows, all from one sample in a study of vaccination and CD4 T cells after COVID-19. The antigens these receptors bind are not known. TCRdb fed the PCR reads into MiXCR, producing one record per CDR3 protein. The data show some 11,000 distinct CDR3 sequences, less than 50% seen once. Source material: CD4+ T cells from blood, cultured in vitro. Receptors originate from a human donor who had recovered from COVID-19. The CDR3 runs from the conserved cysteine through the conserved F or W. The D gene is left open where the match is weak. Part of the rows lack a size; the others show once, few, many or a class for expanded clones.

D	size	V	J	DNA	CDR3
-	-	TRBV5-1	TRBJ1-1	TGCGCCAGCAGCTTGGGTAGGGGAATGGTAGCTTTCTTT	CASSLGRGMVAFF
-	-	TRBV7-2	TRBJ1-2	TGTGCCAGCAGCTTAGGAGGAGCGGCAGGCCTCCCCTATGGCTACACCTTC	CASSLGGAAGLPYGYTF
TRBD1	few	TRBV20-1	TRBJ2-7	TGCAGTGCTAGATCTCCGGGACAGGGGGCGACCTACGAGCAGTACTTC	CSARSPGQGATYEQYF
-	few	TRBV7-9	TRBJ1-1	TGTGCCAGCAGCTTCGCAGGGAGGGACACTGAAGCTTTCTTT	CASSFAGRDTEAFF
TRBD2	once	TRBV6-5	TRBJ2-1	TGTGCCAGCAGTTACTCGGAGGGAGGGCCTCGGTATGAGCAGTTCTTC	CASSYSEGGPRYEQFF
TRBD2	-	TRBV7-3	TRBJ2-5	TGTGCCAGCAGCCCTCGGGGGGGCCGAGTGGAGACCCAGTACTTC	CASSPRGGRVETQYF
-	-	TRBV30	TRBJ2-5	TGTGCCTGGATTGGGGAAATGTCCCAGTACTTC	CAWIGEMSQYF
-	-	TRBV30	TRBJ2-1	TGTGCCTGGAGTCACGGAGGTAACTATGAGCAGTTCTTC	CAWSHGGNYEQFF
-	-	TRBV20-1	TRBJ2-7	TGCAGTGCTTCTGTCCGGTACGAGCAGTACTTC	CSASVRYEQYF
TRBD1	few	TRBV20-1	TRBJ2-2	TGCAGTGCTAGGGGACAGGGTAGGACCGGGGAGCTGTTTTTT	CSARGQGRTGELFF
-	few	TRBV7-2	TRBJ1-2	TGTGCCAGCAGCGTAAGGGGGTTTGGCTACACCTTC	CASSVRGFGYTF
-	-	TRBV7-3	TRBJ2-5	TGTGCCAGCAGCTTAACGGCAATTGAGACCCAGTACTTC	CASSLTAIETQYF
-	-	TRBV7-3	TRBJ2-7	TGTGCCAGCAGCTTATGGGACACCTACGAGCAGTACTTC	CASSLWDTYEQYF
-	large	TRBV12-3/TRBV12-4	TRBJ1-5	TGTGCCAGCAGTTTAGTCTCGACACAAAATAGCAATCAGCCCCAGCATTTT	CASSLVSTQNSNQPQHF
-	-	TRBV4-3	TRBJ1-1	TGCGCCAGCAGCCAGATACTGGGTGGGGGGACTGAAGCTTTCTTT	CASSQILGGGTEAFF
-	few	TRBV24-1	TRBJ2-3	TGTGCCACCAGTGATCCCAGCCCCCTGGGGAGGAGCACAGATACGCAGTATTTT	CATSDPSPLGRSTDTQYF
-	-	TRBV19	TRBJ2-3	TGTGCCAGTAGTATAGCTAGCACAGATACGCAGTATTTT	CASSIASTDTQYF
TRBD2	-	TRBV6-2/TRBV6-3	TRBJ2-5	TGTGCCAGCAACGACCCGGGGGGACGCAAGTACCAAGAGACCCAGTACTTC	CASNDPGGRKYQETQYF
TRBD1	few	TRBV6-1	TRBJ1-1	TGTGCCAGCAGTCGCCGGGACAGGGAGAACACTGAAGCTTTCTTT	CASSRRDRENTEAFF
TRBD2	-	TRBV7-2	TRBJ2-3	TGTGCCAGCAGGGGCGGGGGGACAGATACGCAGTATTTT	CASRGGGTDTQYF
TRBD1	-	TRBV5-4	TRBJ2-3	TGTGCCAGCAGCGTTGATCCTGACAGGGGTAGCACAGATACGCAGTATTTT	CASSVDPDRGSTDTQYF
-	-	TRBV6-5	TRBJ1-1	TGTGCCAGCAGCTACGCGGGGGGACGGAACACTGAAGCTTTCTTT	CASSYAGGRNTEAFF
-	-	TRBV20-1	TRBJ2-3	TGCAGTGCTCCTCCGGGACACCAATTCACAGATACGCAGTATTTT	CSAPPGHQFTDTQYF
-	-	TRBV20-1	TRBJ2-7	TGCAGTGCTAAGGGCAGGGGTTACGAGCAGTACTTC	CSAKGRGYEQYF
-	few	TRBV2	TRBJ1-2	TGTGCCAGTACCTGGCAGGCTTCGAACTATGGCTACACCTTC	CASTWQASNYGYTF
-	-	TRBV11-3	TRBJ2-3	TGTGCCAGCACCAGTTTCGTGGGGGATACGCAGTATTTT	CASTSFVGDTQYF
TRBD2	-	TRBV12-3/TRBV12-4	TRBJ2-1	TGTGCCAGCACCCCTAGCGGGAAGTACAATGAGCAGTTCTTC	CASTPSGKYNEQFF
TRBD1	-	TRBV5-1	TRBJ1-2	TGCGCCAGCAGCTCCCGGACAGGGTCGAACTATGGCTACACCTTC	CASSSRTGSNYGYTF
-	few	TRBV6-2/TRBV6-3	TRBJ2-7	TGTGCCAGCAAGGGCAGCCTTGCGTACGAGCAGTACTTC	CASKGSLAYEQYF
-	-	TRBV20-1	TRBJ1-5	TGCAGCGCCACCTCCTACAGGGATAGCAATCAGCCCCAGCATTTT	CSATSYRDSNQPQHF
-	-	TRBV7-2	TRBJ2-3	TGTGCCAGCAGCTTAGAGAGGGGTGGGGTCAGCCGCACAGATACGCAGTATTTT	CASSLERGGVSRTDTQYF
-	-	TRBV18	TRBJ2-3	TGTGCCAGCTCACCTCCAGGGAATACCGGGGATACGCAGTATTTT	CASSPPGNTGDTQYF
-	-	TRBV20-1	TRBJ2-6	TGCAGTGCTAGGGCGACAGGGGCCAACGTCCTGACTTTC	CSARATGANVLTF
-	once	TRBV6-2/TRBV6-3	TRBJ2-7	TGTGCCAGCAGCAATATTCCTTACTACGAGCAGTACTTC	CASSNIPYYEQYF
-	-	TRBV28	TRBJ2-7	TGTGCCAGCAGTTTGGTACAGGGAATCAACGAGCAGTACTTC	CASSLVQGINEQYF
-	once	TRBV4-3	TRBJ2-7	TGCGCCAGCAGCCAGCGCCCGGGCGGAGAGCAGTACTTC	CASSQRPGGEQYF
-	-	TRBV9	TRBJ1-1	TGTGCCAGCAGCGTAGAGATGAACACTGAAGCTTTCTTT	CASSVEMNTEAFF
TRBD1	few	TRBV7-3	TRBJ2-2	TGTGCCAGCAGTTTAGGTGGACAGGGGCGGACCGGGGAGCTGTTTTTT	CASSLGGQGRTGELFF
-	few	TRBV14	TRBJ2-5	TGTGCCAGCAGCCAAGTCTCAGAGACCCAGTACTTC	CASSQVSETQYF
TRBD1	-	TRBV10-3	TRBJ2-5	TGTGCCACACGGGGGACAGGACAAGAGACCCAGTACTTC	CATRGTGQETQYF
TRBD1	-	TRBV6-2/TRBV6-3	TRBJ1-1	TGTGCCAGCAGGCCCGCCGGACAGGGTGGGACTGAAGCTTTCTTT	CASRPAGQGGTEAFF